The 18 T cell receptor beta chains presented below share a single source sample, sequenced in a study of cytomegalovirus exposure and HLA in healthy donors. In the PCR, 60 Vbeta and 13 Jbeta primers were used. Assay: immunoSEQ multiplex PCR; the TCRdb copy retains only in-frame clones and omits some. This sample has some 150,000 clones, with 75% to 85% found just once. What was sequenced was PBMCs. All receptors come from a female donor in good health and CMV-seronegative.

The V gene is TRBV7-3, the J gene TRBJ1-2; 10 positions match TRBD1. With 5 bases clipped from V and 4 bases from J, the junction kept 7 bases outside the gene matches. From germline, CDR1 is SGHTA and CDR2 FQGTGA. This CDR3 spans 15 amino acids. CDR3 residues: CASSPGTGALYGYTF. The CDR3 DNA reads TGTGCCAGCAGCCCCGGGACAGGGGCCCTCTATGGCTACACCTTC.

About this clone itself: The junction differs from germline at one of its ends, possibly a read error. This chain uses TRBV2 with TRBJ2-2, with TRBD1 identical over 10 bases. Germline V gene data show CDR1 as SNHLY and CDR2 as FYNNEI. There are 15 residues in the CDR3. For the CDR3, the DNA is TGTGCCAGCACTGAACATGGACAGGGGGTCGGGGAGCTGTTTTTT. It yields the protein CASTEHGQGVGELFF.

V usage is TRBV4-1 and J usage is TRBJ1-3, with no clear D. Germline CDR1 and CDR2: MGHRA and YSYEKL. The V end was cut by 4 bases, the J end by 0 bases, with 10 bases between. The CDR3 sequence is 15 residues long. Written as DNA, the CDR3 is TGCGCCAGCAGCCCCTTTCCGGGCTCTGGAAACACCATATATTTT. Translated: CASSPFPGSGNTIYF.

The chain uses TRBV9 and TRBJ1-3; D gene uncertain. The CDR3 spans 13 residues. Deletions cut 4 bases from V and 4 bases from J, with 9 bases between. Germline V gene sequence: CDR1 SGDLS, CDR2 YYNGEE. The CDR3: CASSLQKGNTIYF. The CDR3 DNA sequence: TGTGCCAGCAGCCTCCAGAAAGGAAACACCATATATTTT.

The rearrangement links TRBV21-1 to TRBJ2-7; the table's D call of TRBD2 was not tested on the DNA. TRBV21-1 counts as a pseudogene. This CDR3 contains 17 residues. DNA for the CDR3: TGTGCCAGCAGCAACTGGCCCGGGCGGGAGGGCCAGAGGGAGCAGTACTTC. As protein: CASSNWPGREGQREQYF.

The chain is built from TRBV4-3 and TRBJ1-5; D unclear. The germline V gene has CDR1 LGHNA and CDR2 YSLEER. Trimming took off 0 bases at V and 2 bases at J, with 5 bases between the two ends. This CDR3 is 14 amino acids long. The DNA for the CDR3 is TGCGCCAGCAGCCAAGAGTTCGGCAATCAGCCCCAGCATTTT. Amino acids: CASSQEFGNQPQHF.

This chain connects TRBV7-2 to TRBJ2-5; possible D gene TRBD1, 5 bases. Trimming removed 8 bases from V and 0 bases from J, with 13 bases in between. This CDR3 comprises 14 residues. Germline CDR1 and CDR2: SGHTA and FQGNSA. Here the CDR3 reads CASAGGAYQETQYF. In DNA form, the CDR3 reads TGTGCCAGCGCCGGTGGGGCGTACCAAGAGACCCAGTACTTC.

V and J are TRBV7-2 and TRBJ1-3, with D uncertain. Germline CDR1 and CDR2: SGHTA and FQGNSA. The CDR3 has 13 residues. The V end lost 4 bases, the J end lost 4 bases, and 8 bases lay between the germline ends. Written as DNA, the CDR3 is TGTGCCAGCAGCTACGGTGCGGGAAACACCATATATTTT. Translation: CASSYGAGNTIYF.

The V and J genes are TRBV5-1 and TRBJ1-5; tentatively, D is TRBD1 (6 bases). The V gene's germline CDR1 is SGHRS and CDR2 YFSETQ. The CDR3 length is 15 residues. Trimming shortened V by 0 bases and J by 3 bases, and 10 bases separated the two germline ends. The CDR3 DNA is TGCGCCAGCAGCTTGGAGGGGGGGGCCAATCAGCCCCAGCATTTT. As protein: CASSLEGGANQPQHF.

The rearrangement uses TRBV4-3 and TRBJ1-4; weak D call: TRBD1 (6 bases). This CDR3 has 13 amino acids. In germline, CDR1 is LGHNA, CDR2 YSLEER. Trimming shortened V by 2 bases and J by 7 bases, and 8 bases separated the two germline ends. CDR3 sequence (DNA): TGCGCCAGCAGCCAACAGGACAGTGAAAAACTGTTTTTT. Its translation: CASSQQDSEKLFF.

This chain connects TRBV5-4 to TRBJ2-3, with TRBD2 matching over 9 bases. With 0 bases clipped from V and 2 bases from J, the junction kept 7 bases outside the gene matches. The CDR3 consists of 17 residues. Germline lookup yields CDR1 SGHNT and CDR2 YYREEE (reference sequence). CDR3 residues: CASSLGNSGGYTDTQYF. The CDR3 DNA sequence: TGTGCCAGCAGCTTGGGGAATAGCGGGGGATACACAGATACGCAGTATTTT.

This chain uses TRBV7-8 with TRBJ2-7; perhaps TRBD1 as D (7 bases). Germline loops: CDR1 SGHVS, CDR2 FQNEAQ. The CDR3 totals 16 residues. Trimming took off 4 bases at V and 7 bases at J, with 23 bases between the two ends. DNA for the CDR3: TGTGCCAGCAGCTACCTCGCGGGACAGTCCCCTAGGGAGCAGTACTTC. As protein: CASSYLAGQSPREQYF.

There are a few counts of this clone. The V gene is TRBV27, the J gene TRBJ2-2; 10 bases map to TRBD1. CDR1 MNHEY and CDR2 SMNVEV come from the germline V gene (reference sequence). J lost 1 base, V lost 2 bases, and 1 base had no gene match. The CDR3 has 16 residues. The CDR3 DNA is TGTGCCAGCAGTTTAGGACAGGGGGTGAACACCGGGGAGCTGTTTTTT. Protein product: CASSLGQGVNTGELFF.

This clone showed up just once. The CDR3 DNA follows: TGTGCCAGCAGCAGAGTGGTCGGGACAGGGGACTCCTACGAGCAGTACTTC. Its translation is CASSRVVGTGDSYEQYF. The chain combines TRBV11-2 with TRBJ2-7, with 10 bases matching TRBD1. The CDR3 loop spans 17 amino acids. Germline trimming cut 5 bases from V and 0 bases from J; bases unmatched to any gene: 10. The germline V gene has CDR1 SGHAT and CDR2 FQNNGV. Drawing the rest from reference TRBV11-2 and TRBJ2-7, the complete variable domain is EAGVAQSPRYKIIEKRQSVAFWCNPISGHATLYWYQQILGQGPKLLIQFQNNGVVDDSQLPKDRFSAERLKGVDSTLKIQPAKLEDSAVYLCASSRVVGTGDSYEQYFGPGTRLTVT.

V is TRBV30 and J is TRBJ1-2; D is perhaps TRBD1 (6 bases). The CDR3 consists of 14 residues. Germline V gives CDR1 GTSNPN, CDR2 SVGIG (reference sequence). Trimming shortened V by 1 base and J by 5 bases, and 14 bases separated the two germline ends. The CDR3 loop reads CAWSGTGRRYGYTF. The CDR3, as DNA: TGTGCCTGGAGTGGAACAGGGAGAAGGTATGGCTACACCTTC.

Concerning this clone: A junction end diverges from the germline sequence, so it may reflect a read error. This sequence joins TRBV19 and TRBJ2-6, with D perhaps TRBD1 (5 bases). This CDR3 has 14 residues. Looked up from germline, CDR1 is LNHDA and CDR2 is SQIVND (reference sequence). Here the CDR3 reads CASSISPGANGLTF. The CDR3 nucleotides read TGTGCCAGTAGTATCAGTCCTGGGGCCAACGGCCTGACTTTC.

This clone showed up just a few times. This chain connects TRBV7-6 to TRBJ2-7; possibly TRBD2 for D (5 bases). CDR3 length equals 15 residues. Germline V lookup: CDR1 SGHVS, CDR2 FNYEAQ. Deletions cut 1 base from V and 3 bases from J, with 13 bases between. The chain's CDR3 is CASSLESSAYYEQYF. CDR3 bases: TGTGCCAGCAGCTTAGAAAGTAGCGCTTACTACGAGCAGTACTTC.

This chain connects TRBV5-1 to TRBJ2-5, with TRBD2 matching over 7 bases. Per germline, CDR1 SGHRS and CDR2 YFSETQ. Germline trimming cut 0 bases from V and 6 bases from J; bases unmatched to any gene: 8. The CDR3 runs 15 residues. This CDR3 is CASSLASGRGQTQYF. CDR3 nucleotide sequence: TGCGCCAGCAGCTTGGCATCAGGGAGGGGACAGACCCAGTACTTC.